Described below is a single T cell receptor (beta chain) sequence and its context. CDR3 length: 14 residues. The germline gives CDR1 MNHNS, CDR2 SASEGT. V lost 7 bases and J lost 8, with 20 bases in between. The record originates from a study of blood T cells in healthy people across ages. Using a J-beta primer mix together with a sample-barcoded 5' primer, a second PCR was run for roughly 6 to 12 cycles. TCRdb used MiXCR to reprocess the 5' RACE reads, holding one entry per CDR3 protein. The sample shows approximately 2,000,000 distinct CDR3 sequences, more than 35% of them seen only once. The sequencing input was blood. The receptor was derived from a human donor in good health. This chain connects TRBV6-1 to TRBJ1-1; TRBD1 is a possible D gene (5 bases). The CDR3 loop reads CASTGMRGSGEAFF. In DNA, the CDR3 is TGTGCCAGCACTGGAATGAGGGGTTCGGGCGAAGCTTTCTTT.